This passage covers 32 T cell receptor beta chains from one sample sequenced in a study of OX40 agonist ivuxolimab in advanced cancers. Profiling relied on immunoSEQ multiplex PCR, and the TCRdb table lists in-frame clones only, not all of them. Of tens of thousands of clones listed, roughly nine tenths are singletons. Here the sequenced sample was CD4+ or CD8+ T cells sorted from blood, taken in a trial of the OX40 agonist ivuxolimab. The receptors were gathered from an adult with an advanced solid tumor such as melanoma, head and neck, liver or kidney cancer.

The chain carries TRBV7-2 and TRBJ1-2; no clear D. Trimming cost V 5 bases and J 2 bases, with 12 bases left between them. The CDR3 length is 14 residues. CDR1 SGHTA and CDR2 FQGNSA come from the germline V gene. The CDR3 region is CASSPEAGNYGYTF. CDR3 nucleotide sequence: TGTGCCAGCAGCCCGGAGGCGGGAAACTATGGCTACACCTTC.

This chain connects TRBV19 to TRBJ1-1, with 8 bases matching TRBD1. Germline V CDR1 and CDR2: LNHDA, SQIVND (reference sequence). The CDR3 has 15 residues. J lost 1 base, V lost 3 bases, and 4 bases had no gene match. CDR3 in amino acids: CASSIRGQENTEAFF. DNA of the CDR3: TGTGCCAGTAGTATTAGGGGACAGGAGAACACTGAAGCTTTCTTT.

V gene TRBV19 combines with J gene TRBJ2-2; possibly TRBD2 for D (6 bases). CDR1 LNHDA and CDR2 SQIVND come from the germline V gene (reference sequence). CDR3 size: 16 residues. V was cut by 7 bases and J by 6 bases, with 21 bases left in between. CDR3 sequence: CASTAGWSWGAGELFF. Here the CDR3 DNA reads TGTGCCAGTACCGCCGGGTGGAGTTGGGGGGCCGGGGAGCTGTTTTTT.

This clone was counted a single time. V usage is TRBV28 and J usage is TRBJ2-4; D perhaps matches TRBD2 (5 bases). The length of the CDR3 is 12 residues. CDR1 and CDR2 from the germline V gene are MDHEN and SYDVKM. V shed 3 bases and J shed 7 bases, with 7 bases lying between them. The CDR3 is CASSLRDNIQYF. In DNA form, the CDR3 reads TGTGCCAGCAGTTTGAGGGATAACATTCAGTACTTC.

The chain recombines TRBV28 with TRBJ2-1, with D perhaps matching TRBD2 (5 bases). Germline V gene data show CDR1 as MDHEN and CDR2 as SYDVKM. Trimming pared 3 bases from V and 0 bases from J, leaving 15 bases between. The CDR3 runs to 17 residues. CDR3 loop: CASSFKAASTSYNEQFF. The CDR3 DNA reads as TGTGCCAGCAGTTTTAAAGCGGCGTCTACCTCCTACAATGAGCAGTTCTTC.

The V call is TRBV15, the J call TRBJ1-4; D is uncertain. V lost 1 base and J 3 bases, leaving 9 bases between the germline ends. Germline lookup yields CDR1 LNHNV and CDR2 YYDKDF (reference sequence). There are 15 residues in the CDR3. This chain's CDR3 is CATSRGSGANEKLFF. CDR3 nucleotides: TGTGCCACCAGCAGAGGGTCTGGGGCTAATGAAAAACTGTTTTTT.

The CDR3 coding sequence is TGCAGTGGGGACACAGACTACGAGCAGTACTTC. It specifies CSGDTDYEQYF. The chain is built from TRBV20-1 and TRBJ2-7; TRBD1 is a possible D gene (6 bases). The CDR3 contains 11 residues. Germline CDR1 is DFQATT and CDR2 is SNEGSKA (reference sequence). With 7 bases removed from V and 3 bases from J, the gap between germline ends came to 10 bases.

The chain combines TRBV6-5 with TRBJ2-1; D remains unclear. The V gene's germline CDR1 is MNHEY and CDR2 SVGAGI. The CDR3 is 12 residues long. Deletions cut 6 bases from V and 6 bases from J, with 9 bases between. CDR3 in amino acids: CASRTAVNEQFF. The DNA of the CDR3 is TGTGCCAGCAGGACCGCAGTCAATGAGCAGTTCTTC.

The chain employs TRBV5-6 and TRBJ2-1, with D unresolved. Germline CDR1 reads SGHDT; CDR2 reads YYEEEE. The germline V and J ends were trimmed by 3 bases and 5 bases, with 18 bases remaining between them. The CDR3 length is 16 residues. The CDR3 protein is CASSSFSVASDNEQFF. CDR3 nucleotides: TGTGCCAGCAGCTCTTTCAGCGTGGCCTCGGACAATGAGCAGTTCTTC.

The chain combines TRBV7-9 with TRBJ2-1, with a weak D call TRBD1 (5 bases). The CDR3 runs 15 residues. Trimming took 2 bases from V and 3 from J, leaving 11 bases between them. Germline-derived CDR1 and CDR2 are SEHNR and FQNEAQ (reference sequence). The CDR3 protein is CASSLSGLGYNEQFF. CDR3 coding DNA: TGTGCCAGCAGCTTATCAGGGCTAGGCTACAATGAGCAGTTCTTC.

The genes are TRBV28 and TRBJ1-1, with a weak D call TRBD1 (6 bases). This CDR3 has 13 residues. Trimming took 7 bases from V and 2 from J, leaving 11 bases between them. CDR1 and CDR2 from the germline V gene are MDHEN and SYDVKM. The CDR3, as DNA: TGTGCCAGCATTACGGACAGAAACACTGAAGCTTTCTTT. Translation: CASITDRNTEAFF. The whole variable domain, remainder taken from reference TRBV28 and TRBJ1-1, is DVKVTQSSRYLVKRTGEKVFLECVQDMDHENMFWYRQDPGLGLRLIYFSYDVKMKEKGDIPEGYSVSREKKERFSLILESASTNQTSMYLCASITDRNTEAFFGQGTRLTVV.

This chain links TRBV6-1 with TRBJ2-7, with a possible D match to TRBD1 (6 bases). The V end was cut by 3 bases, the J end by 6 bases, with 15 bases between. Per the germline V gene, CDR1 is MNHNS and CDR2 is SASEGT. This CDR3 is 14 amino acids long. The CDR3: CASSETGGQSEQYF. The DNA for the CDR3 is TGTGCCAGCAGTGAGACTGGGGGCCAGAGCGAGCAGTACTTC.

This clone was detected once. The chain couples TRBV5-1 to TRBJ2-3; D is unresolved. V lost 3 bases to trimming and J lost 1 base, with 6 bases between them. Germline loops: CDR1 SGHRS, CDR2 YFSETQ. This CDR3 comprises 13 residues. The CDR3 DNA is TGCGCCAGCAGCTCGGCGGGCACAGATACGCAGTATTTT. It is translated as CASSSAGTDTQYF.

CDR3 residues: CASSGTMGTGELFF. The CDR3, as DNA: TGCGCCAGCAGCGGGACGATGGGCACCGGGGAGCTGTTTTTT. The chain recombines TRBV5-1 with TRBJ2-2; D might be TRBD1 or TRBD2, each matching 5 bases. Germline V lookup: CDR1 SGHRS, CDR2 YFSETQ. V shed 4 bases and J shed 4 bases, with 11 bases lying between them. This CDR3 region has 14 residues.

This chain joins TRBV7-3 and TRBJ2-3; 8 positions match TRBD1. Trimming at V came to 0 bases and at J to 0 bases, leaving 2 bases not matched to a gene. The CDR3 sequence is 16 residues long. Per germline, CDR1 SGHTA and CDR2 FQGTGA. The CDR3 loop reads CASSLTTGASTDTQYF. As DNA, the CDR3 is TGTGCCAGCAGCTTAACGACAGGGGCGAGCACAGATACGCAGTATTTT.

The gene calls are TRBV6-5 and TRBJ2-7, with 9 bases fitting TRBD1. Germline CDR1 MNHEY, CDR2 SVGAGI. CDR3 length equals 15 residues. J gave up 1 base and V 8 bases, and 9 bases lay outside the gene matches. This chain's CDR3 is CASQNSGTGSYEQYF. In nucleotides, the CDR3 is TGTGCCAGCCAAAATTCCGGGACAGGGTCCTACGAGCAGTACTTC.

The chain has TRBV9 and TRBJ1-4; no definite D call. Looked up from germline, CDR1 is SGDLS and CDR2 is YYNGEE. The CDR3 consists of 13 residues. The germline V and J ends were trimmed by 2 bases and 5 bases, with 7 bases remaining between them. CDR3 nucleotides: TGTGCCAGCAGCGTCCAAGGAAATGAAAAACTGTTTTTT. Its protein is CASSVQGNEKLFF.

The chain recombines TRBV9 with TRBJ1-1; D is possibly TRBD1 (5 bases). The CDR3 extends over 15 amino acids. The germline CDR1 and CDR2 sequences are SGDLS and YYNGEE. The V end lost 4 bases, the J end lost 3 bases, and 16 bases lay between the germline ends. CDR3 nucleotides: TGTGCCAGCAGCCCCGGGACGGTTCAGGACACTGAAGCTTTCTTT. It translates to CASSPGTVQDTEAFF.

The V and J genes are TRBV25-1 and TRBJ1-2; no firm D call. Germline V gene lookup returns CDR1 MGHDK and CDR2 SYGVNS. V shed 6 bases and J shed 8 bases, with 13 bases lying between them. This CDR3 contains 12 residues. CDR3 region: CASREGRQGYTF. The CDR3 coding sequence is TGTGCCAGCAGAGAGGGTCGCCAGGGCTACACCTTC.

V usage is TRBV6-6 and J usage is TRBJ2-7; possibly TRBD1 for D (6 bases). V was shortened by 5 bases and J by 6 bases, with 14 bases between the two germline ends. CDR1 is MNHNY, CDR2 SVGAGI, per germline (reference sequence). The CDR3 runs to 13 residues. The CDR3 spells CASSPNRDREQYF. The CDR3 nucleotides are TGTGCCAGCAGTCCAAACAGGGATCGCGAGCAGTACTTC.

The V gene is TRBV28, the J gene TRBJ2-4, with D uncertain. Trimming took 3 bases from V and 5 from J, leaving 8 bases between them. This CDR3 region has 13 residues. Per the germline V gene, CDR1 is MDHEN and CDR2 is SYDVKM. CDR3 protein: CASSLGWQNIQYF. The CDR3 DNA follows: TGTGCCAGCAGTTTGGGGTGGCAAAACATTCAGTACTTC.

The rearrangement joins TRBV30 to TRBJ1-1, with 8 bases matching TRBD1. Germline CDR1 and CDR2: GTSNPN and SVGIG (reference sequence). The trim removed 2 bases at V and 1 base at J, leaving 6 bases unmatched. The CDR3 runs 15 residues. The CDR3 protein is CAWSFQGARNTEAFF. For the CDR3, the DNA is TGTGCCTGGAGTTTTCAGGGGGCGAGGAACACTGAAGCTTTCTTT.

The chain uses TRBV4-1 and TRBJ1-4; 7 nucleotides match TRBD1. V dropped 7 bases and J dropped 8; count of bases not matched to a gene: 10. This CDR3 comprises 14 residues. Germline V gene sequence: CDR1 MGHRA, CDR2 YSYEKL. CDR3 nucleotide sequence: TGCGCCAGCACCGTAGACAGGGTGTCGGAAAAACTGTTTTTT. It translates to CASTVDRVSEKLFF.

J is TRBJ1-3 and V is TRBV7-9; D call uncertain. Germline-derived CDR1 and CDR2 are SEHNR and FQNEAQ (reference sequence). Trimming took 2 bases from V and 0 from J, leaving 14 bases between them. This CDR3 has 17 residues. The CDR3 is CASSLSLQLISGNTIYF. CDR3 sequence (DNA): TGTGCCAGCAGCTTATCCCTTCAGTTGATCTCTGGAAACACCATATATTTT. Together with reference TRBV7-9 and TRBJ1-3, the CDR3 gives the full variable domain: DTGVSQNPRHKITKRGQNVTFRCDPISEHNRLYWYRQTLGQGPEFLTYFQNEAQLEKSRLLSDRFSAERPKGSFSTLEIQRTEQGDSAMYLCASSLSLQLISGNTIYFGEGSWLTVV.

The chain recombines TRBV5-6 with TRBJ2-7; no definite D call. The V gene's germline CDR1 is SGHDT and CDR2 YYEEEE. V dropped 0 bases and J dropped 0 bases, with 1 base sitting between them. The CDR3 runs to 12 residues. In DNA, the CDR3 is TGTGCCAGCAGCTTGGCCTCCTACGAGCAGTACTTC. This translates into CASSLASYEQYF. Full variable domain (missing parts from reference TRBV5-6 and TRBJ2-7): DAGVTQSPTHLIKTRGQQVTLRCSPKSGHDTVSWYQQALGQGPQFIFQYYEEEERQRGNFPDRFSGHQFPNYSSELNVNALLLGDSALYLCASSLASYEQYFGPGTRLTVT.

This clone was seen a single time. The rearrangement links TRBV5-5 to TRBJ2-7, with 7 nucleotides matching TRBD1. Germline CDR1 is SGHKS and CDR2 is YYEKEE (reference sequence). After removal of 5 bases from V and 0 bases from J, the junction contained 5 bases not matched to a gene. The CDR3 covers 14 residues. DNA for the CDR3: TGTGCCAGCAGTCCTGGGACAGACTCCTACGAGCAGTACTTC. It codes for CASSPGTDSYEQYF.

This chain connects TRBV7-3 to TRBJ2-3; no clear D gene. The CDR3 is made up of 13 amino acids. Germline V CDR1 and CDR2: SGHTA, FQGTGA. Trimming left V 2 bases short and J 5 bases short, with 8 bases between. Here the CDR3 DNA reads TGTGCCAGCAGCTTATCCAAGAGAGATACGCAGTATTTT. Translating it yields CASSLSKRDTQYF.

The chain is built from TRBV7-9 and TRBJ1-5; no reliable D call. CDR1 is SEHNR and CDR2 is FQNEAQ in the germline V gene (reference sequence). The V and J ends lost 0 bases and 2 bases respectively, with 8 bases between them. The CDR3 covers 15 residues. The CDR3 is CASSLASGGNQPQHF. The DNA of the CDR3 is TGTGCCAGCAGCTTAGCTTCCGGGGGCAATCAGCCCCAGCATTTT.

The chain joins TRBV30 to TRBJ1-5; D uncertain. V lost 0 bases and J 6 bases, leaving 9 bases between the germline ends. The CDR3 extends over 13 amino acids. The germline V gene encodes CDR1 GTSNPN and CDR2 SVGIG (reference sequence). The CDR3 sequence is CAWSVSLLQPQHF. The CDR3 nucleotides read TGTGCCTGGAGTGTCTCCCTCCTTCAGCCCCAGCATTTT.

This clone occurred once. The V gene is TRBV7-2, the J gene TRBJ1-1; 9 nucleotides align to TRBD1. Germline V gives CDR1 SGHTA, CDR2 FQGNSA. Unmatched junction bases numbered 13, after V lost 2 bases and J lost 12 bases. The CDR3 runs 15 residues. The CDR3, as DNA: TGTGCCAGCAGCTTAAAACAGGGGGCGGGTTTCGCGACTTTCTTT. Amino acids: CASSLKQGAGFATFF. The variable domain in full, completed from reference TRBV7-2 and TRBJ1-1, reads GAGVSQSPSNKVTEKGKDVELRCDPISGHTALYWYRQSLGQGLEFLIYFQGNSAPDKSGLPSDRFSAERTGGSVSTLTIQRTQQEDSAVYLCASSLKQGAGFATFFGQGTRLTVV.

In its sample, this clone was seen once. The chain couples TRBV12-5 to TRBJ2-4; D is ambiguous. The CDR3 is 17 amino acids. The ends were cut back, 0 bases at V and 3 bases at J, with 15 bases in the middle. Germline V lookup: CDR1 LGHNT, CDR2 FRNRAP. The DNA for the CDR3 is TGTGCTAGTGGTTTGGTACGAAAGGGCATCCACAAAAACATTCAGTACTTC. It encodes CASGLVRKGIHKNIQYF.

This chain connects TRBV5-6 to TRBJ2-3; D gene uncertain. There are 12 residues in the CDR3. Deletions cut 3 bases from V and 2 bases from J, with 4 bases between. Germline V gene data show CDR1 as SGHDT and CDR2 as YYEEEE. The CDR3, as DNA: TGTGCCAGCAGCTGGGTCACAGATACGCAGTATTTT. Residues: CASSWVTDTQYF.